The rows below give T cell receptor beta chains drawn from one sample of a study of beta chain features in type 1 diabetes. The repertoire was sequenced with immunoSEQ multiplex PCR; TCRdb's copy has only in-frame clones and lacks some. The sample yields nearly 350,000 clones, 7% to 9% seen once. Sequenced: central memory CD4+ T cells from blood. These receptor sequences come from a woman aged 18 to 35 in good health. Each CDR3 is given with its conserved first and last residue. Each record gives: CDR3 length, J gene, V gene, CDR3 protein.

len: 12
j_gene: TRBJ2-7
v_gene: TRBV27
CDR3aa: CASSTRGHEQYF

len: 15
j_gene: TRBJ1-1
v_gene: TRBV6-5
CDR3aa: CASSYYGQRGPAVFF

len: 16
j_gene: TRBJ2-5
v_gene: TRBV5-4
CDR3aa: CASSSGTTVVGETQYF

len: 12
j_gene: TRBJ2-3
v_gene: TRBV7-3
CDR3aa: CASGESQDTQYF

len: 14
j_gene: TRBJ1-5
v_gene: TRBV9
CDR3aa: CASSPDGSNQPQHF

len: 17
j_gene: TRBJ2-2
v_gene: TRBV10-3
CDR3aa: CAISWVDSGSNTGELFF

len: 14
j_gene: TRBJ1-1
v_gene: TRBV7-9
CDR3aa: CASSLATGNTEAFF

len: 14
j_gene: TRBJ2-7
v_gene: TRBV7-2
CDR3aa: CASRSTSGSYEQYF

len: 15
j_gene: TRBJ2-5
v_gene: TRBV5-1
CDR3aa: CASSPGTSRKETQYF

len: 17
j_gene: TRBJ2-2
v_gene: TRBV4-3
CDR3aa: CASSQEKPGSYTGELFF

len: 15
j_gene: TRBJ2-1
v_gene: TRBV2
CDR3aa: CASMAGTSGTNEQFF

len: 14
j_gene: TRBJ2-5
v_gene: TRBV11-3
CDR3aa: CASSLGLAEETQYF

len: 13
j_gene: TRBJ2-7
v_gene: TRBV9
CDR3aa: CASSAANGYEQYF

len: 15
j_gene: TRBJ2-1
v_gene: TRBV4-3
CDR3aa: CASSPSAGGVDEQFF

len: 16
j_gene: TRBJ1-4
v_gene: TRBV19
CDR3aa: CASSRRGGATNEKLFF

len: 15
j_gene: TRBJ1-5
v_gene: TRBV5-1
CDR3aa: CASSLLGGLNQPQHF

len: 14
j_gene: TRBJ2-5
v_gene: TRBV18
CDR3aa: CASSPRGEQETQYF

len: 17
j_gene: TRBJ2-5
v_gene: TRBV7-2
CDR3aa: CASSLGGSGASQETQYF

len: 16
j_gene: TRBJ2-5
v_gene: TRBV7-2
CDR3aa: CASSQGTAFGRETQYF

len: 11
j_gene: TRBJ2-3
v_gene: TRBV28
CDR3aa: CASSLGGQLNF

len: 16
j_gene: TRBJ2-3
v_gene: TRBV4-2
CDR3aa: CASTQGLERTTDTQYF

len: 13
j_gene: TRBJ2-2
v_gene: TRBV7-2
CDR3aa: CASSLQLAGELFF

len: 14
j_gene: TRBJ2-7
v_gene: TRBV7-2
CDR3aa: CASSQSGPGFEQYF

len: 14
j_gene: TRBJ1-2
v_gene: TRBV5-4
CDR3aa: CASSLVGNNYGYTF

len: 14
j_gene: TRBJ1-4
v_gene: TRBV4-3
CDR3aa: CASSPGQGGEKLFF

len: 14
j_gene: TRBJ2-7
v_gene: TRBV29-1
CDR3aa: CSVSRGVSSYEQYF

len: 15
j_gene: TRBJ2-1
v_gene: TRBV7-2
CDR3aa: CASSSDRALLNEQFF

len: 12
j_gene: TRBJ1-5
v_gene: TRBV12-5
CDR3aa: CARASQDQPQHF

len: 17
j_gene: TRBJ2-3
v_gene: TRBV7-2
CDR3aa: CASSRTLNSGSADTQYF

len: 17
j_gene: TRBJ2-1
v_gene: TRBV7-9
CDR3aa: CASRGERGLATHNEQFF

len: 13
j_gene: TRBJ2-7
v_gene: TRBV15
CDR3aa: CATSREAPGQGSF